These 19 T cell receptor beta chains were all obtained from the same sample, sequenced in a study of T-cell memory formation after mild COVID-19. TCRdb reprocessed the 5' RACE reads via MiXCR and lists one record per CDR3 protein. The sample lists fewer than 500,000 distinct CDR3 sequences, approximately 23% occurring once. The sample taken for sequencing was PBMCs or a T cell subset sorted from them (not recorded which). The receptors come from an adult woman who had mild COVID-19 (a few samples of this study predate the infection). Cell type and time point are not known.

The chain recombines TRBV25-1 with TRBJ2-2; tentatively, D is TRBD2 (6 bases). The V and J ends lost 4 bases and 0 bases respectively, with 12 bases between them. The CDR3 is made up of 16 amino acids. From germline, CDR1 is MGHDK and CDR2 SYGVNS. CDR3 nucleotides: TGTGCCAGCAGTGGGGTAGCGGAACCGAACACCGGGGAGCTGTTTTTT. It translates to CASSGVAEPNTGELFF. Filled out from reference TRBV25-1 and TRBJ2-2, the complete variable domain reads EADIYQTPRYLVIGTGKKITLECSQTMGHDKMYWYQQDPGMELHLIHYSYGVNSTEKGDLSSESTVSRIRTEHFPLTLESARPSHTSQYLCASSGVAEPNTGELFFGEGSRLTVL.

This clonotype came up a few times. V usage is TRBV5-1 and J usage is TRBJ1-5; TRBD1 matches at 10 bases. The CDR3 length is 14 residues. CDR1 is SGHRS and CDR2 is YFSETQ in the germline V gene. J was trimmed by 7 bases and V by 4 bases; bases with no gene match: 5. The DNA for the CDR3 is TGCGCCAGCAGCCCCGGGACAGGGGCGCAGCCCCAGCATTTT. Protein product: CASSPGTGAQPQHF.

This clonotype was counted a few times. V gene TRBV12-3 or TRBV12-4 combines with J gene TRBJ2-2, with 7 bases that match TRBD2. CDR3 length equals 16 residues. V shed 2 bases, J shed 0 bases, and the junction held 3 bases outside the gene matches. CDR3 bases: TGTGCCAGCAGTTTATTCGCGGGGGCGAACACCGGGGAGCTGTTTTTT. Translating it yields CASSLFAGANTGELFF.

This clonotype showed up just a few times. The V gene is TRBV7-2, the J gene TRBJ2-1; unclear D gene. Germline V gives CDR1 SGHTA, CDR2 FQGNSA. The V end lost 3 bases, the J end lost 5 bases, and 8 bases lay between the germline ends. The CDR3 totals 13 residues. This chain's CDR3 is CASSLHTNNEQFF. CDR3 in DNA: TGTGCCAGCAGCTTGCACACTAACAATGAGCAGTTCTTC.

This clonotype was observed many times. In DNA form, the CDR3 reads TGTGCCAGCAGCTTACAGGGGACCCCCTACGAGCAGTACTTC. This gives the protein CASSLQGTPYEQYF. This rearrangement joins TRBV7-9 to TRBJ2-7; tentatively, D is TRBD1 (6 bases). This CDR3 has 14 amino acids. Trimming left V 2 bases short and J 2 bases short, with 10 bases between. The germline V gene has CDR1 SEHNR and CDR2 FQNEAQ (reference sequence).

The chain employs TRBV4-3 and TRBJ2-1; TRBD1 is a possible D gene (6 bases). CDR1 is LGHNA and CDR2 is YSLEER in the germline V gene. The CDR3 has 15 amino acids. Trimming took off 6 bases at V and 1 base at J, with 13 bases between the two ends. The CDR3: CASSYGTPSYNEQFF. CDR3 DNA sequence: TGCGCCAGCAGTTACGGGACACCTTCCTACAATGAGCAGTTCTTC.

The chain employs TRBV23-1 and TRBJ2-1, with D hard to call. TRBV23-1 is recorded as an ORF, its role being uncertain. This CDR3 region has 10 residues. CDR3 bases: TGCGCGCAAGGACACAATGAGCAGTTCTTC. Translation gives CAQGHNEQFF.

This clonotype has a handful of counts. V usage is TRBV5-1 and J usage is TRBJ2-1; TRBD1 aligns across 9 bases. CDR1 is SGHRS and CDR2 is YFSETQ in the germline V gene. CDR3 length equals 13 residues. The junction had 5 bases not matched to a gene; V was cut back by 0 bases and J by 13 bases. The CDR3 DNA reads TGCGCCAGCAGCTTGGGGGACAGGGACGGACAGTTCTTC. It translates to CASSLGDRDGQFF. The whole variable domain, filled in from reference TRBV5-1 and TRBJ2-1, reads KAGVTQTPRYLIKTRGQQVTLSCSPISGHRSVSWYQQTPGQGLQFLFEYFSETQRNKGNFPGRFSGRQFSNSRSEMNVSTLELGDSALYLCASSLGDRDGQFFGPGTRLTVL.

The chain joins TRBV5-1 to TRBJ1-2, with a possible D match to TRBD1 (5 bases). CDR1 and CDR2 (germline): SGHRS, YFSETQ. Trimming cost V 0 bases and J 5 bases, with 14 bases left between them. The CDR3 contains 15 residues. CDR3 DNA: TGCGCCAGCAGCTTGGCCGATGGGACGGTGTATGGCTACACCTTC. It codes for CASSLADGTVYGYTF.

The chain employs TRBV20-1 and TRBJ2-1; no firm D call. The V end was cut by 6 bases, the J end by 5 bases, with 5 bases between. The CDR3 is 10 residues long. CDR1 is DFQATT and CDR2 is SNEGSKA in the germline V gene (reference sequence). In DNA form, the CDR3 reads TGCAGTGCAGCACACAATGAGCAGTTCTTC. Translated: CSAAHNEQFF.

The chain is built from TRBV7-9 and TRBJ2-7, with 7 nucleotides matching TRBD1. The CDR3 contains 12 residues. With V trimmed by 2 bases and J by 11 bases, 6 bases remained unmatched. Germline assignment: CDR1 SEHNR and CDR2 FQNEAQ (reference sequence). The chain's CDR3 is CASSLLSQGEYF. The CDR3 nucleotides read TGTGCCAGCAGCTTACTTTCCCAGGGGGAGTACTTC.

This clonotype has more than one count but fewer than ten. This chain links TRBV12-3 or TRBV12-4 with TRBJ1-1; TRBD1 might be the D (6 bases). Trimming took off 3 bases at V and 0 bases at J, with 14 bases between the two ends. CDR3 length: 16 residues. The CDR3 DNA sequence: TGTGCCAGCAGTTTCTCTTTGGGACACTTGAACACTGAAGCTTTCTTT. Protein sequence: CASSFSLGHLNTEAFF.

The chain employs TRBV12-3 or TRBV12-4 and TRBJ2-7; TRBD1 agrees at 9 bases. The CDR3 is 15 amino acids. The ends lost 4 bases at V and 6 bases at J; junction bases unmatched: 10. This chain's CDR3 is CASSSSGTGIREQYF. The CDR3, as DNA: TGTGCCAGCAGTTCCTCCGGGACAGGGATACGCGAGCAGTACTTC.

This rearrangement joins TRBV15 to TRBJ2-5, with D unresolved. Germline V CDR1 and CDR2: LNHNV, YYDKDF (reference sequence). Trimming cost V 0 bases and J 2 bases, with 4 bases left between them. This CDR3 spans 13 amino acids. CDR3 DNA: TGTGCCACCAGCAGAGACTCTCAAGAGACCCAGTACTTC. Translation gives CATSRDSQETQYF.

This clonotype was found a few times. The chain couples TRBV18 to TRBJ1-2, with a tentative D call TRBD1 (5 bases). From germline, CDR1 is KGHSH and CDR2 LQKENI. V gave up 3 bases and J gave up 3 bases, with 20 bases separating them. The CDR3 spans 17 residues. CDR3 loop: CASSPRDRPGRDYGYTF. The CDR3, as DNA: TGTGCCAGCTCACCGCGGGACCGCCCGGGAAGGGACTATGGCTACACCTTC.

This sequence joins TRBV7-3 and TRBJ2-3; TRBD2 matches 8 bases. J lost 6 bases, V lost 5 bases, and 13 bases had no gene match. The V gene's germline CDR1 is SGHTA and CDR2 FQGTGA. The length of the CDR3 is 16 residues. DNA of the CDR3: TGTGCCAGCAGCCCCTCATCGGCGGGGGGCTGGGATACGCAGTATTTT. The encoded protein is CASSPSSAGGWDTQYF.

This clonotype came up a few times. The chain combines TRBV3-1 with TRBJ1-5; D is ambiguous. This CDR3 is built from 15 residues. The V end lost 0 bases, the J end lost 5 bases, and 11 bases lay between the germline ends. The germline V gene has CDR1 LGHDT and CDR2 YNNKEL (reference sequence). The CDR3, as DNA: TGTGCCAGCAGCCAAGATGGGCTCGGGCATCAGCCCCAGCATTTT. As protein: CASSQDGLGHQPQHF. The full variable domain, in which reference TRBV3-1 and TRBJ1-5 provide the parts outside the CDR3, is DTAVSQTPKYLVTQMGNDKSIKCEQNLGHDTMYWYKQDSKKFLKIMFSYNNKELIINETVPNRFSPKSPDKAHLNLHINSLELGDSAVYFCASSQDGLGHQPQHFGDGTRLSIL.

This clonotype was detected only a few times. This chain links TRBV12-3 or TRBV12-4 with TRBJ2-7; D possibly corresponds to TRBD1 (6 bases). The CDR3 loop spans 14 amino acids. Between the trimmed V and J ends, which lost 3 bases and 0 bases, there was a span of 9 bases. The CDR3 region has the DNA TGTGCCAGCAGTTTTACAGGGAGCTCCTACGAGCAGTACTTC. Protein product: CASSFTGSSYEQYF.

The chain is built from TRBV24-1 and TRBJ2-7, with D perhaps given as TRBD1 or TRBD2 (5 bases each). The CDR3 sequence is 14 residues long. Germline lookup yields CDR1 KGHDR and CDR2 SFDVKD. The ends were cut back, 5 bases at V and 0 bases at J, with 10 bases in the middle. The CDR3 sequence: CATSAGGFSYEQYF. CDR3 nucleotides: TGTGCCACCAGTGCTGGGGGATTCTCCTACGAGCAGTACTTC.